Each of the 31 T cell receptor beta chains below was sequenced from the same sample in a study of OX40 agonist ivuxolimab in advanced cancers. Assay used: immunoSEQ multiplex PCR; TCRdb lists only in-frame clones, some missing. The sample has tens of thousands of clones, roughly 84% seen once; the top ten hold 2.5% to 3%. The sequences come from CD4+ or CD8+ T cells sorted from blood, collected in a trial of the OX40 agonist ivuxolimab. The receptors originated from an adult with an advanced solid tumor such as melanoma, head and neck, liver or kidney cancer.

The chain is built from TRBV5-8 and TRBJ2-3; 8 bases align to TRBD2. CDR1 SGHTS and CDR2 YDEGEE come from the germline V gene. V trimming: 0 bases; J trimming: 6 bases; junction bases outside the gene matches: 12. The CDR3 runs to 17 residues. The CDR3 DNA reads as TGTGCCAGCAGCTTGGTTTCTCCGGGGGGGCCCCCCGATACGCAGTATTTT. This encodes CASSLVSPGGPPDTQYF.

The rearrangement joins TRBV7-2 to TRBJ1-3; D is possibly TRBD1 (5 bases). Trimming removed 5 bases at V and 0 bases at J, with 17 bases between. The CDR3 sequence is 17 residues long. The V gene's germline CDR1 is SGHTA and CDR2 FQGNSA. This chain's CDR3 is CASSASLGVSSGNTIYF. CDR3 nucleotides: TGTGCCAGCAGCGCCTCCCTAGGGGTTAGCTCTGGAAACACCATATATTTT. Full variable domain (missing parts from reference TRBV7-2 and TRBJ1-3): GAGVSQSPSNKVTEKGKDVELRCDPISGHTALYWYRQSLGQGLEFLIYFQGNSAPDKSGLPSDRFSAERTGGSVSTLTIQRTQQEDSAVYLCASSASLGVSSGNTIYFGEGSWLTVV.

V usage is TRBV18 and J usage is TRBJ1-3, with D possibly matching TRBD1 (6 bases). Trimming pared 0 bases from V and 0 bases from J, leaving 15 bases between. The germline V gene has CDR1 KGHSH and CDR2 LQKENI. CDR3 size: 18 residues. The DNA for the CDR3 is TGTGCCAGCTCACCACCGTGGCAGGGGACCCGCTCTGGAAACACCATATATTTT. This sequence encodes CASSPPWQGTRSGNTIYF.

The chain employs TRBV2 and TRBJ2-5; D is ambiguous. This CDR3 region has 12 residues. V was cut by 4 bases and J by 2 bases, with 5 bases left in between. The germline V gene encodes CDR1 SNHLY and CDR2 FYNNEI. The DNA of the CDR3 is TGTGCCAGCAGTGGTGGGCAAGAGACCCAGTACTTC. Its translation: CASSGGQETQYF.

The chain links TRBV5-1 to TRBJ2-5, with 10 bases fitting TRBD2. CDR1 SGHRS and CDR2 YFSETQ come from the germline V gene. The CDR3 covers 16 residues. V shed 4 bases, J shed 5 bases, and the junction held 11 bases outside the gene matches. Written as DNA, the CDR3 is TGCGCCAGCAGCGCAGTCAGCGGGGGGGCACCTGAGACCCAGTACTTC. This translates into CASSAVSGGAPETQYF. Variable domain in full (rest from reference TRBV5-1 and TRBJ2-5): KAGVTQTPRYLIKTRGQQVTLSCSPISGHRSVSWYQQTPGQGLQFLFEYFSETQRNKGNFPGRFSGRQFSNSRSEMNVSTLELGDSALYLCASSAVSGGAPETQYFGPGTRLLVL.

The chain combines TRBV6-1 with TRBJ2-7, with D unclear. CDR3 length: 14 amino acids. Trimming cost V 3 bases and J 0 bases, with 9 bases left between them. CDR1 MNHNS and CDR2 SASEGT come from the germline V gene. The CDR3 reads CASSDGRISYEQYF. The CDR3, as DNA: TGTGCCAGCAGTGACGGACGGATCTCCTACGAGCAGTACTTC.

The genes are TRBV27 and TRBJ1-2; TRBD1 agrees at 7 bases. Germline values: CDR1 MNHEY, CDR2 SMNVEV (reference sequence). The CDR3 runs 13 residues. With V trimmed by 8 bases and J by 8 bases, 11 bases remained unmatched. CDR3 in amino acids: CASSLDRARGYTF. The DNA for the CDR3 is TGTGCCAGCTCCCTCGACAGGGCTCGGGGCTACACCTTC.

The chain employs TRBV19 and TRBJ1-3, with 7 bases fitting TRBD1. CDR3 length equals 16 residues. From germline, CDR1 is LNHDA and CDR2 SQIVND (reference sequence). The ends lost 3 bases at V and 4 bases at J; junction bases unmatched: 9. The CDR3 DNA sequence: TGTGCCAGTAGTATCGGATCGTTGACAGGGGGAAACACCATATATTTT. Translating gives CASSIGSLTGGNTIYF.

This clone has a single count. This sequence joins TRBV7-2 and TRBJ2-2; D is possibly TRBD2 (6 bases). There are 16 residues in the CDR3. The V end lost 1 base, the J end lost 4 bases, and 13 bases lay between the germline ends. Per the germline V gene, CDR1 is SGHTA and CDR2 is FQGNSA. The CDR3 is CASSLDLIGGTGELFF. CDR3 sequence (DNA): TGTGCCAGCAGCTTAGACTTGATCGGGGGCACCGGGGAGCTGTTTTTT.

V is TRBV5-1 and J is TRBJ2-5, with D perhaps matching TRBD2 (6 bases). Trimming cost V 7 bases and J 5 bases, with 18 bases left between them. The CDR3 has 14 amino acids. Germline V gene data show CDR1 as SGHRS and CDR2 as YFSETQ. CDR3 residues: CASLPSGVEETQYF. The CDR3, as DNA: TGCGCCAGCTTGCCCTCGGGGGTAGAGGAGACCCAGTACTTC.

The chain combines TRBV9 with TRBJ1-2; D remains unclear. The CDR3 loop spans 15 amino acids. Trimming pared 3 bases from V and 2 bases from J, leaving 14 bases between. Germline-derived CDR1 and CDR2 are SGDLS and YYNGEE. CDR3 region: CASSGGQAGNYGYTF. CDR3 DNA: TGTGCCAGCAGCGGGGGTCAGGCTGGCAACTATGGCTACACCTTC.

The chain employs TRBV28 and TRBJ1-1; D ambiguous. CDR1 is MDHEN, CDR2 SYDVKM, per germline. This CDR3 is 14 amino acids long. The V end was cut by 6 bases, the J end by 5 bases, with 16 bases between. Here the CDR3 reads CASSYTQMRTEAFF. The CDR3 coding sequence is TGTGCCAGCAGCTATACACAGATGCGGACTGAAGCTTTCTTT.

The chain recombines TRBV28 with TRBJ1-6; D ambiguous. Germline CDR1 is MDHEN and CDR2 is SYDVKM. Trimming removed 6 bases at V and 3 bases at J, with 15 bases between. The CDR3 consists of 16 residues. The CDR3 here is CASRSLSEIYNSPLHF. The CDR3 DNA reads as TGTGCCAGCAGAAGTTTATCGGAGATCTATAATTCACCCCTCCACTTT.

Worth noting for this clone: The junction departs from the called germline gene at one end, perhaps through a read error. J is TRBJ2-1 and V is TRBV6-6; TRBD2 matches at 16 bases. Germline V gene data show CDR1 as MNHNY and CDR2 as SVGAGI (reference sequence). The CDR3 contains 15 residues. The CDR3 region has the DNA TGTGCCAGCAGTCCCCCGGGACTAGCGGGGGGGCCCACGATCTTC. Amino acid sequence: CASSPPGLAGGPTIF.

The rearrangement links TRBV18 to TRBJ1-3; D is perhaps TRBD1 (6 bases). The germline V gene has CDR1 KGHSH and CDR2 LQKENI. V was trimmed by 3 bases and J by 2 bases, leaving 14 bases between them. CDR3 size: 16 residues. The chain's CDR3 is CASSPLNYRAGNTIYF. The CDR3 DNA sequence: TGTGCCAGCTCACCCCTGAATTACAGGGCTGGAAACACCATATATTTT.

The chain carries TRBV11-2 and TRBJ2-2; 7 positions match TRBD1. Germline assignment: CDR1 SGHAT and CDR2 FQNNGV. The CDR3 runs to 12 residues. The trim removed 5 bases at V and 8 bases at J, leaving 2 bases unmatched. The CDR3, as DNA: TGTGCCAGCAGCAGACAGGGAGGGGAGCTGTTTTTT. Translated: CASSRQGGELFF.

The V call is TRBV11-3, the J call TRBJ2-2, with D uncertain. V lost 3 bases and J 4 bases, leaving 3 bases between the germline ends. This CDR3 has 12 residues. Germline-derived CDR1 and CDR2 are SGHNT and YENEEA. The chain's CDR3 is CASSFSTGELFF. The CDR3 nucleotides read TGTGCCAGCAGCTTCTCCACCGGGGAGCTGTTTTTT.

The chain couples TRBV5-1 to TRBJ1-3, with 7 bases lining up with TRBD1. Germline V gene sequence: CDR1 SGHRS, CDR2 YFSETQ. CDR3 length: 17 amino acids. V gave up 1 base and J gave up 7 bases; unmatched junction bases: 14. The CDR3 region is CASSLSSRTGFVNTIYF. The CDR3 bases are TGCGCCAGCAGCTTGTCCTCCAGGACAGGCTTTGTCAACACCATATATTTT.

The chain is built from TRBV12-5 and TRBJ1-4, with D tentatively TRBD1 (5 bases). Germline V gene sequence: CDR1 LGHNT, CDR2 FRNRAP. Trimming pared 5 bases from V and 0 bases from J, leaving 13 bases between. The CDR3 runs to 16 residues. CDR3 amino acids: CASGRPRGATNEKLFF. Written as DNA, the CDR3 is TGTGCTAGTGGTCGCCCAAGGGGTGCAACTAATGAAAAACTGTTTTTT. The entire variable domain, with the rest obtained from reference TRBV12-5 and TRBJ1-4, is as follows: DARVTQTPRHKVTEMGQEVTMRCQPILGHNTVFWYRQTMMQGLELLAYFRNRAPLDDSGMPKDRFSAEMPDATLATLKIQPSEPRDSAVYFCASGRPRGATNEKLFFGSGTQLSVL.

The chain uses TRBV28 and TRBJ1-4; TRBD1 matches 11 bases. The CDR3 runs 15 residues. CDR1 MDHEN and CDR2 SYDVKM come from the germline V gene. Trimming took 3 bases from V and 10 from J; bases not matched to a gene: 7. Here the CDR3 reads CASSFVDRGPGKLFF. The CDR3 region has the DNA TGTGCCAGCAGTTTTGTGGACAGGGGGCCAGGAAAACTGTTTTTT.

This chain joins TRBV7-9 and TRBJ1-1; TRBD1 matches 8 bases. V lost 7 bases to trimming and J lost 6 bases; unmatched junction nucleotides: 10. The CDR3 covers 14 residues. Germline CDR1 SEHNR, CDR2 FQNEAQ (reference sequence). The CDR3: CASTQGAGRSEAFF. The CDR3 nucleotides read TGTGCCAGCACCCAGGGGGCGGGACGGTCTGAAGCTTTCTTT.

This rearrangement joins TRBV11-2 to TRBJ1-4, with 9 bases fitting TRBD1. Germline CDR1 and CDR2: SGHAT and FQNNGV. CDR3 length: 14 amino acids. The V segment lost 5 bases and the J segment 10 bases; nucleotides outside the gene matches: 8. The CDR3 coding sequence is TGTGCCAGCAGCGTACTACAGGGGGCCGGAAAACTGTTTTTT. It translates to CASSVLQGAGKLFF. The variable domain in full, with the rest retrieved from reference TRBV11-2 and TRBJ1-4, is EAGVAQSPRYKIIEKRQSVAFWCNPISGHATLYWYQQILGQGPKLLIQFQNNGVVDDSQLPKDRFSAERLKGVDSTLKIQPAKLEDSAVYLCASSVLQGAGKLFFGSGTQLSVL.

The J gene is TRBJ2-7, the V gene TRBV6-6; 12 nucleotides line up with TRBD2. The germline V gene has CDR1 MNHNY and CDR2 SVGAGI (reference sequence). The CDR3 is made up of 14 amino acids. V shed 6 bases and J 3 bases; nucleotides not matched to a gene: 3. The CDR3 reads CASSLTSGGYEQYV. The CDR3, as DNA: TGTGCCAGCAGCTTGACTAGCGGGGGCTACGAGCAGTACGTC.

This chain links TRBV11-2 with TRBJ2-2; D is unresolved. Trimming left V 5 bases short and J 2 bases short, with 12 bases between. Germline CDR1 is SGHAT and CDR2 is FQNNGV. The CDR3 has 15 residues. The CDR3 sequence is CASSRSGVNTGELFF. CDR3 nucleotide sequence: TGTGCCAGCAGCCGAAGTGGGGTTAACACCGGGGAGCTGTTTTTT.

The CDR3 DNA follows: TGTGCCAGCAGTGTGTCCCTTAGCACAGATACGCAGTATTTT. This gives the protein CASSVSLSTDTQYF. V usage is TRBV28 and J usage is TRBJ2-3; D gene ambiguous. CDR3 size: 14 residues. Germline CDR1 and CDR2: MDHEN and SYDVKM. V dropped 5 bases and J dropped 0 bases, with 9 bases sitting between them. The full variable domain, its missing parts supplied by reference TRBV28 and TRBJ2-3, is DVKVTQSSRYLVKRTGEKVFLECVQDMDHENMFWYRQDPGLGLRLIYFSYDVKMKEKGDIPEGYSVSREKKERFSLILESASTNQTSMYLCASSVSLSTDTQYFGPGTRLTVL.

The V gene is TRBV2, the J gene TRBJ1-6; TRBD1 matches 8 bases. The CDR3 sequence is 14 residues long. From germline, CDR1 is SNHLY and CDR2 FYNNEI. Trimming removed 6 bases from V and 5 bases from J; junction bases left unmatched: 3. This CDR3 is CASRGTGDNSPLHF. The CDR3 coding sequence is TGTGCCAGCAGGGGGACAGGTGATAATTCACCCCTCCACTTT.

The sample holds one count of this clone. The J gene is TRBJ2-5, the V gene TRBV4-2, with D possibly called TRBD1 or TRBD2 (6 bases each). V was pared by 4 bases and J by 4 bases, with 16 bases between. Germline CDR1 LGHNA, CDR2 YNFKEQ. The CDR3 sequence is 15 residues long. CDR3 amino acids: CASSRERGAGETQYF. The CDR3 bases are TGTGCCAGCAGCCGAGAAAGGGGGGCCGGAGAGACCCAGTACTTC.

Concerning this clone itself: This same CDR3 is encoded by further DNA sequences in the sample. This rearrangement joins TRBV5-1 to TRBJ2-3; 8 bases fit TRBD2. J gave up 3 bases and V 3 bases, and 6 bases lay outside the gene matches. Germline V gene sequence: CDR1 SGHRS, CDR2 YFSETQ. This CDR3 is 15 amino acids long. CDR3 DNA: TGCGCCAGCAGCTCTCTCGGACTAGCAACAGATACGCAGTATTTT. It yields the protein CASSSLGLATDTQYF.

This clone was counted only a few times. The rearrangement links TRBV29-1 to TRBJ2-1; TRBD2 agrees at 7 bases. The CDR3 extends over 15 amino acids. From germline, CDR1 is SQVTM and CDR2 ANQGSEA. After removal of 3 bases from V and 4 bases from J, the junction contained 9 bases not matched to a gene. The CDR3 nucleotides read TGCAGCGTTGATTTGCGGGGGAGAGGGTACAATGAGCAGTTCTTC. This codes for CSVDLRGRGYNEQFF.

In its sample, this clone was seen a few times. The chain carries TRBV7-9 and TRBJ1-3; D ambiguous. The CDR3 is made up of 12 amino acids. Germline V CDR1 and CDR2: SEHNR, FQNEAQ (reference sequence). V gave up 0 bases and J gave up 7 bases, with 4 bases separating them. DNA for the CDR3: TGTGCCAGCAGCTTAGCAGGGAACACCATATATTTT. Translating gives CASSLAGNTIYF.

This clone was detected a few times. This chain links TRBV23-1 with TRBJ1-5; D remains unclear. TRBV23-1 is an ORF; its function is uncertain. Trimming left V 3 bases short and J 3 bases short, with 6 bases between. This CDR3 contains 13 residues. CDR3: CASSHPDNQPQHF. As DNA, the CDR3 is TGCGCCAGCAGTCACCCGGACAATCAGCCCCAGCATTTT.